The 32 T cell receptor beta chains below were found in one sample sequenced in a study of blood T cell repertoires in COVID-19. The repertoire was sequenced with immunoSEQ multiplex PCR; TCRdb's copy has only in-frame clones and lacks some. This table has a few hundred thousand clones, approximately 77% appearing once. Sequencing input: peripheral blood. These receptors all stem from an elderly woman with acute or convalescent COVID-19.

The chain employs TRBV18 and TRBJ1-5; 12 bases are shared with TRBD1. The length of the CDR3 is 16 residues. The junction had 2 bases not matched to a gene; V was cut back by 3 bases and J by 2 bases. Germline CDR1 is KGHSH and CDR2 is LQKENI. The CDR3: CASSPGQGAGNQPQHF. CDR3 DNA sequence: TGTGCCAGCTCACCGGGACAGGGGGCAGGCAATCAGCCCCAGCATTTT.

This clone is a singleton in its sample. This chain links TRBV28 with TRBJ2-7, with D possibly matching TRBD1 (6 bases). CDR3 length: 14 amino acids. Trimming shortened V by 5 bases and J by 1 base, and 12 bases separated the two germline ends. The V gene's germline CDR1 is MDHEN and CDR2 SYDVKM. CDR3 nucleotides: TGTGCCAGCAGTGAGTACAGGGTATCCTACGAGCAGTACTTC. The encoded protein is CASSEYRVSYEQYF.

The CDR3 protein is CASSLGLAGAPETQYF. For the CDR3, the DNA is TGCGCCAGCAGCCTGGGACTAGCGGGGGCACCTGAGACCCAGTACTTC. This chain connects TRBV5-1 to TRBJ2-5; TRBD2 aligns across 14 bases. Germline CDR1 is SGHRS and CDR2 is YFSETQ. This CDR3 has 16 residues. V gave up 4 bases and J gave up 5 bases; unmatched junction bases: 7.

The gene calls are TRBV7-2 and TRBJ2-7, with a possible D match to TRBD2 (5 bases). The germline V and J ends were trimmed by 1 base and 7 bases, with 11 bases remaining between them. CDR1 is SGHTA and CDR2 is FQGNSA in the germline V gene. The CDR3 consists of 13 residues. DNA for the CDR3: TGTGCCAGCAGCTTAGTTCCGGGGAGAGAGCAGTACTTC. Its protein product is CASSLVPGREQYF.

The rearrangement joins TRBV3-1 (or the pseudogene TRBV3-2) to TRBJ2-1, with TRBD2 matching over 10 bases. This CDR3 is 15 amino acids long. CDR1 LGHDT and CDR2 YNNKEL come from the germline V gene (reference sequence). Trimming at V came to 1 base and at J to 9 bases, leaving 6 bases not matched to a gene. The CDR3 coding sequence is TGTGCCAGCAGCCAAGCCCCAGCGGGGGGGTTTGAGCAGTTCTTC. Its protein is CASSQAPAGGFEQFF.

V is TRBV7-3 and J is TRBJ2-7; D possibly corresponds to TRBD2 (5 bases). The CDR3 runs 14 residues. Germline CDR1 SGHTA, CDR2 FQGTGA. V was clipped by 5 bases and J by 0 bases, with 11 bases between them. CDR3 residues: CASSIDGNSYEQYF. CDR3 nucleotides: TGTGCCAGCAGCATAGACGGGAACTCCTACGAGCAGTACTTC.

The J gene is TRBJ1-6, the V gene TRBV19; D unresolved. V was cut by 6 bases and J by 1 base, with 13 bases left in between. The germline V gene has CDR1 LNHDA and CDR2 SQIVND (reference sequence). There are 16 residues in the CDR3. CDR3 protein: CASSSGRISYNSPLHF. The CDR3 nucleotides read TGTGCCAGTAGCTCGGGGAGGATTTCCTATAATTCACCCCTCCACTTT.

The chain is built from TRBV11-2 and TRBJ1-6; D is undetermined. Germline V gene data show CDR1 as SGHAT and CDR2 as FQNNGV. V was cut by 4 bases and J by 6 bases, with 10 bases left in between. This CDR3 is 14 amino acids long. Here the CDR3 DNA reads TGTGCCAGCAGCTCCGTGGAGGTTAATTCACCCCTCCACTTT. It encodes CASSSVEVNSPLHF.

Details on this clone: Other DNA sequences in this specimen translate into the identical CDR3. The chain joins TRBV9 to TRBJ2-1, with 8 bases that match TRBD2. This CDR3 spans 16 amino acids. CDR1 SGDLS and CDR2 YYNGEE come from the germline V gene. V was clipped by 0 bases and J by 4 bases; unmatched bases: 6. Here the CDR3 DNA reads TGTGCCAGCAGCGTAGGAGGCACTAGCGGATACAATGAGCAGTTCTTC. It specifies CASSVGGTSGYNEQFF.

The chain links TRBV19 to TRBJ1-2; 8 nucleotides align to TRBD1. With 5 bases clipped from V and 6 bases from J, the junction kept 14 bases outside the gene matches. CDR3 length: 16 amino acids. The germline gives CDR1 LNHDA, CDR2 SQIVND (reference sequence). The CDR3 sequence is CASSVRTGRSENGYTF. CDR3 DNA sequence: TGTGCCAGTAGTGTCAGGACAGGGAGAAGCGAAAATGGCTACACCTTC.

This clone was picked up a small number of times. CDR3 DNA: TGTGCCAGCAGCGTCCTACAGGGGAGCGGTGGAAACACCATATATTTT. This encodes CASSVLQGSGGNTIYF. The rearrangement uses TRBV5-4 and TRBJ1-3; TRBD1 aligns across 7 bases. Germline CDR1 reads SGHNT; CDR2 reads YYREEE (reference sequence). CDR3 length: 16 residues. V lost 4 bases to trimming and J lost 3 bases; unmatched junction nucleotides: 10.

The rearrangement joins TRBV6-5 to TRBJ1-6; TRBD1 is a possible D gene (5 bases). Germline values: CDR1 MNHEY, CDR2 SVGAGI. V was shortened by 2 bases and J by 8 bases, with 7 bases between the two germline ends. This CDR3 comprises 13 residues. CDR3 in DNA: TGTGCCAGCAGTTACGACAGAGATTCACCCCTCCACTTT. Translated, it gives CASSYDRDSPLHF.

The V call is TRBV15, the J call TRBJ1-2; D perhaps matches TRBD1 (5 bases). The germline V gene encodes CDR1 LNHNV and CDR2 YYDKDF (reference sequence). The CDR3 length is 12 residues. V was shortened by 0 bases and J by 7 bases, with 6 bases between the two germline ends. The CDR3 sequence: CATSRDDSGYTF. The DNA of the CDR3 is TGTGCCACCAGCAGAGATGACAGTGGCTACACCTTC.

This clone occurred once. The gene calls are TRBV28 and TRBJ2-7, with D tentatively TRBD1 (5 bases). V lost 2 bases and J 3 bases, leaving 11 bases between the germline ends. CDR1 is MDHEN, CDR2 SYDVKM, per germline. The CDR3 has 14 residues. The CDR3 here is CASSLVGAVYEQYF. The DNA for the CDR3 is TGTGCCAGCAGTTTAGTTGGGGCTGTCTACGAGCAGTACTTC.

The chain combines TRBV10-2 with TRBJ2-7; D call uncertain. CDR3 length equals 13 residues. Deletions cut 6 bases from V and 0 bases from J, with 9 bases between. From germline, CDR1 is WSHSY and CDR2 SAAADI. DNA of the CDR3: TGCGCCAGCAGCTCAGTTCTCTCCTACGAGCAGTACTTC. Its translation: CASSSVLSYEQYF.

This clone occurred a few times. V is TRBV9 and J is TRBJ2-5, with unresolved D. The CDR3 runs 13 residues. The germline CDR1 and CDR2 sequences are SGDLS and YYNGEE. V shed 4 bases and J shed 4 bases, with 11 bases lying between them. CDR3 region: CASSPSTTETQYF. The CDR3, as DNA: TGTGCCAGCAGCCCCAGTACCACAGAGACCCAGTACTTC.

V is TRBV19 and J is TRBJ1-1; 7 positions match TRBD1. V lost 3 bases to trimming and J lost 1 base; unmatched junction nucleotides: 11. The V gene's germline CDR1 is LNHDA and CDR2 SQIVND (reference sequence). This CDR3 region has 17 residues. In DNA form, the CDR3 reads TGTGCCAGTAGTATTCGGTCAGGGGGGCGCGGGAACACTGAAGCTTTCTTT. Residues: CASSIRSGGRGNTEAFF.

CDR3: CASSDVSGGAYEQYF. In DNA form, the CDR3 reads TGCGCCAGCAGTGATGTTAGCGGGGGGGCTTACGAGCAGTACTTC. The V gene is TRBV10-2, the J gene TRBJ2-7, with 11 nucleotides matching TRBD2. V shed 3 bases, J shed 4 bases, and the junction held 5 bases outside the gene matches. Per the germline V gene, CDR1 is WSHSY and CDR2 is SAAADI. The CDR3 totals 15 residues.

V usage is TRBV29-1 and J usage is TRBJ1-1, with a possible D match to TRBD1 (5 bases). Germline CDR1 SQVTM, CDR2 ANQGSEA. The CDR3 is made up of 10 amino acids. V was pared by 7 bases and J by 11 bases, with 14 bases between. The CDR3 bases are TGCAGCGCAAACGTCGGGGGGGCTTTCTTT. It yields the protein CSANVGGAFF.

This clone was detected a few times. The V call is TRBV19, the J call TRBJ1-5, with D maybe TRBD1 (5 bases). The V end was cut by 1 base, the J end by 0 bases, with 10 bases between. Germline lookup yields CDR1 LNHDA and CDR2 SQIVND (reference sequence). The CDR3 is 16 residues long. The CDR3 loop is CASSIGQGHSNQPQHF. CDR3 nucleotide sequence: TGTGCCAGTAGTATAGGGCAGGGTCATAGCAATCAGCCCCAGCATTTT.

The chain carries TRBV14 and TRBJ2-3, with 7 bases fitting TRBD1. V was pared by 2 bases and J by 6 bases, with 14 bases of the junction left unmatched. Germline CDR1 is SGHDN and CDR2 is FVKESK. The CDR3 is made up of 17 amino acids. The CDR3 reads CASSQRNPGQRADTQYF. The CDR3 nucleotides are TGTGCCAGCAGCCAAAGAAACCCGGGACAGCGAGCGGATACGCAGTATTTT.

The genes are TRBV19 and TRBJ1-5; maybe TRBD1 (6 bases). The CDR3 totals 14 residues. Germline CDR1 is LNHDA and CDR2 is SQIVND (reference sequence). Deletions cut 7 bases from V and 2 bases from J, with 12 bases between. The CDR3 bases are TGTGCCAGTAATCCTTGGACAGGCAATCAGCCCCAGCATTTT. It specifies CASNPWTGNQPQHF.

This rearrangement joins TRBV5-1 to TRBJ1-1; tentative D call: TRBD1 (5 bases). The germline gives CDR1 SGHRS, CDR2 YFSETQ. This CDR3 has 15 residues. Between the trimmed V and J ends, which lost 5 bases and 3 bases, there was a span of 17 bases. CDR3: CASSHLPGLDTEAFF. In nucleotides, the CDR3 is TGCGCCAGCAGTCACCTTCCGGGACTTGACACTGAAGCTTTCTTT.

The chain is built from TRBV27 and TRBJ1-2; possibly TRBD1 for D (6 bases). Looked up from germline, CDR1 is MNHEY and CDR2 is SMNVEV (reference sequence). Trimming took off 7 bases at V and 2 bases at J, with 14 bases between the two ends. The CDR3 length is 14 residues. The CDR3 is CASKPGGQNYGYTF. The DNA of the CDR3 is TGTGCCAGCAAACCCGGCGGACAGAACTATGGCTACACCTTC.

This chain links TRBV6-5 with TRBJ2-5; 7 nucleotides match TRBD1. This CDR3 has 13 residues. V trimming: 5 bases; J trimming: 5 bases; junction bases outside the gene matches: 5. Germline CDR1 and CDR2: MNHEY and SVGAGI. DNA for the CDR3: TGTGCCAGCAGTAACAGGGGTCAGGAGACCCAGTACTTC. This codes for CASSNRGQETQYF.

The genes are TRBV5-1 and TRBJ1-6, with D tentatively TRBD1 (5 bases). The germline V and J ends were trimmed by 2 bases and 0 bases, with 12 bases remaining between them. Looked up from germline, CDR1 is SGHRS and CDR2 is YFSETQ. There are 17 residues in the CDR3. DNA of the CDR3: TGCGCCAGCAGCTTTTCCGGGGGGAGCTCCTATAATTCACCCCTCCACTTT. This encodes CASSFSGGSSYNSPLHF.

The V and J genes are TRBV15 and TRBJ1-5; D call uncertain. CDR3 length: 14 residues. From germline, CDR1 is LNHNV and CDR2 YYDKDF (reference sequence). V gave up 3 bases and J gave up 1 base, with 7 bases separating them. The CDR3: CATSRALSNQPQHF. The CDR3 DNA is TGTGCCACCAGCAGGGCATTGAGCAATCAGCCCCAGCATTTT.

The CDR3 DNA is TGTGCCAGCAGCGTAGTATTGGGCGGGGGTACAGATACGCAGTATTTT. It encodes CASSVVLGGGTDTQYF. The V call is TRBV9, the J call TRBJ2-3, with TRBD2 identical over 7 bases. The J segment lost 3 bases and the V segment lost 0 bases, leaving 7 bases of the junction unmatched. This CDR3 has 16 amino acids. Per the germline V gene, CDR1 is SGDLS and CDR2 is YYNGEE.

The chain combines TRBV19 with TRBJ1-2; 10 bases map to TRBD1. This CDR3 region has 16 residues. Germline V lookup: CDR1 LNHDA, CDR2 SQIVND (reference sequence). Losses at the gene ends were 4 bases for V and 0 bases for J; bases not matched to a gene: 5. The CDR3 is CASSTPGTGANYGYTF. As DNA, the CDR3 is TGTGCCAGTAGTACGCCGGGGACAGGGGCTAACTATGGCTACACCTTC.

The rearrangement links TRBV2 to TRBJ2-2, with 9 bases aligning to TRBD2. After removal of 5 bases from V and 7 bases from J, the junction contained 8 bases not matched to a gene. CDR1 is SNHLY, CDR2 FYNNEI, per germline. CDR3 size: 15 residues. CDR3 coding DNA: TGTGCCAGCAGTTCCAGCGGGGGGCTCGGCGGGGAGCTGTTTTTT. Protein sequence: CASSSSGGLGGELFF.

The chain joins TRBV30 to TRBJ2-3; the D gene is possibly TRBD1 (6 bases). The germline CDR1 and CDR2 sequences are GTSNPN and SVGIG (reference sequence). V lost 3 bases to trimming and J lost 6 bases, with 10 bases between them. The CDR3 sequence is 12 residues long. The CDR3 loop is CAWRGAPDTQYF. In DNA, the CDR3 is TGTGCCTGGAGGGGGGCTCCCGATACGCAGTATTTT.

The chain carries TRBV3-1 (or the pseudogene TRBV3-2) and TRBJ1-2, with TRBD1 identical over 7 bases. The CDR3 extends over 13 amino acids. The ends lost 3 bases at V and 8 bases at J; junction bases unmatched: 6. Per germline, CDR1 LGHDT and CDR2 YNNKEL (reference sequence). The CDR3 loop is CASSQRQGTGYTF. For the CDR3, the DNA is TGTGCCAGCAGCCAGAGACAGGGTACCGGCTACACCTTC.